Following are 30 T cell receptor beta chains from one sample sequenced in a study of T cells after posttransplantation cyclophosphamide. Cyclophosphamide on days +3 and +4 followed busulfan-fludarabine conditioning and a marrow graft. Produced via immunoSEQ multiplex PCR; TCRdb's table is partial and in-frame only. The sample has 8,500 to 13,000 clones, none seen only once. Sequencing was performed on PBMCs, taken after allogeneic stem cell transplant with posttransplant cyclophosphamide. These receptor sequences come from a female patient in her 40s who received an allogeneic stem cell transplant from a related donor, was CMV-positive, and had no GVHD. Some of the T cells may derive from the graft donor.

This clone was recorded at least ten times. The chain couples TRBV29-1 to TRBJ2-7, with 7 bases identical to TRBD1. The germline V gene encodes CDR1 SQVTM and CDR2 ANQGSEA. Losses at the gene ends were 6 bases for V and 3 bases for J; bases not matched to a gene: 5. The CDR3 is 12 residues long. The CDR3 nucleotides are TGCAGCGTCCTGACAGGGAGCTACGAGCAGTACTTC. Translated, it gives CSVLTGSYEQYF.

At least ten counts were recorded for this clone. The chain couples TRBV6-5 to TRBJ2-7, with 10 bases fitting TRBD2. The CDR3 has 15 amino acids. Germline V gene data show CDR1 as MNHEY and CDR2 as SVGAGI. Trimming took 4 bases from V and 3 from J; bases not matched to a gene: 6. Written as DNA, the CDR3 is TGTGCCAGCAGTTCTTGGACTAGCGGAAACTACGAGCAGTACTTC. This gives the protein CASSSWTSGNYEQYF.

This clone was seen many times. This chain joins TRBV27 and TRBJ2-3, with a weak D call TRBD2 (7 bases). The CDR3 is 17 amino acids. Trimming shortened V by 2 bases and J by 2 bases, and 17 bases separated the two germline ends. The germline gives CDR1 MNHEY, CDR2 SMNVEV (reference sequence). In DNA, the CDR3 is TGTGCCAGCAGTTTAAGGGGCCGGGGGGCCTTCACAGATACGCAGTATTTT. As protein: CASSLRGRGAFTDTQYF.

This clone was seen only a few times. This chain links TRBV2 with TRBJ2-3, with D unresolved. Germline V gives CDR1 SNHLY, CDR2 FYNNEI. The CDR3 has 14 amino acids. V lost 7 bases to trimming and J lost 2 bases, with 13 bases between them. CDR3 region: CASNRFGPTDTQYF. CDR3 nucleotides: TGTGCCAGCAACCGATTTGGCCCCACAGATACGCAGTATTTT.

The sample holds many counts of this clone. The chain couples TRBV18 to TRBJ2-3, with D perhaps TRBD2 (6 bases). The germline V gene encodes CDR1 KGHSH and CDR2 LQKENI. V was pared by 8 bases and J by 1 base, with 16 bases between. The CDR3 has 15 residues. Written as DNA, the CDR3 is TGTGCCAGCACCAACCTGGGGGAGGGCACAGATACGCAGTATTTT. As protein: CASTNLGEGTDTQYF. Complete variable domain (other parts from reference TRBV18 and TRBJ2-3): NAGVMQNPRHLVRRRGQEARLRCSPMKGHSHVYWYRQLPEEGLKFMVYLQKENIIDESGMPKERFSAEFPKEGPSILRIQQVVRGDSAAYFCASTNLGEGTDTQYFGPGTRLTVL.

This clone came up a few times. The rearrangement joins TRBV2 to TRBJ1-1, with D unresolved. Germline V gene data show CDR1 as SNHLY and CDR2 as FYNNEI. Trimming took off 7 bases at V and 4 bases at J, with 7 bases between the two ends. The CDR3 is 11 amino acids. The CDR3 is CASIVSTEAFF. The CDR3 coding sequence is TGTGCCAGCATCGTGAGCACTGAAGCTTTCTTT.

In its sample, this clone was seen many times. The chain uses TRBV4-1 and TRBJ1-1, with D tentatively TRBD1 (5 bases). Trimming removed 0 bases from V and 4 bases from J, with 15 bases in between. The CDR3 loop spans 16 amino acids. CDR1 is MGHRA and CDR2 is YSYEKL in the germline V gene. This chain's CDR3 is CASSQELQVGVTEAFF. In nucleotides, the CDR3 is TGCGCCAGCAGCCAAGAACTACAGGTTGGGGTCACTGAAGCTTTCTTT.

This clone was observed at least ten times. The chain couples TRBV10-3 to TRBJ2-2, with D maybe TRBD2 (5 bases). V was clipped by 2 bases and J by 6 bases, with 13 bases between them. Germline values: CDR1 ENHRY, CDR2 SYGVKD. The CDR3 has 15 amino acids. The CDR3 region has the DNA TGTGCCATCAGTGAGCCCGAGGGCGGGCCCGGGGAGCTGTTTTTT. This codes for CAISEPEGGPGELFF.

This clone was picked up many times. V gene TRBV11-2 combines with J gene TRBJ1-2; possibly TRBD1 for D (6 bases). Trimming cost V 6 bases and J 0 bases, with 11 bases left between them. The CDR3 loop spans 14 amino acids. Germline CDR1 SGHAT, CDR2 FQNNGV. CDR3 sequence: CASRRPGANYGYTF. As DNA, the CDR3 is TGTGCCAGCAGGAGACCAGGGGCTAACTATGGCTACACCTTC.

This chain uses TRBV6-1 with TRBJ2-1, with D maybe TRBD2 (5 bases). Germline V gene sequence: CDR1 MNHNS, CDR2 SASEGT. Deletions cut 8 bases from V and 8 bases from J, with 10 bases between. The CDR3 runs to 11 residues. CDR3 in DNA: TGTGCCAGCGGGGTAGCGCATGAGCAGTTCTTC. Translated: CASGVAHEQFF.

This clone appeared many times. The chain links TRBV10-3 to TRBJ2-2, with 9 bases that match TRBD2. CDR3 length: 14 amino acids. V gave up 6 bases and J gave up 2 bases; unmatched junction bases: 1. CDR1 is ENHRY and CDR2 is SYGVKD in the germline V gene. CDR3 protein: CAIRLAGNTGELFF. The DNA of the CDR3 is TGTGCCATCAGACTAGCGGGCAACACCGGGGAGCTGTTTTTT.

The sample holds many counts of this clone. The CDR3 region is CASSSTGGHPYGYTF. The DNA for the CDR3 is TGTGCCAGCAGTTCAACAGGGGGCCATCCGTATGGCTACACCTTC. The V and J genes are TRBV6-1 and TRBJ1-2, with TRBD1 matching over 9 bases. Germline V CDR1 and CDR2: MNHNS, SASEGT. This CDR3 contains 15 residues. The V gene end was trimmed by 5 bases and the J gene end by 5 bases; junction bases not matched to a gene: 9.

This clone was recorded many times. The chain combines TRBV5-6 with TRBJ2-3; 7 bases map to TRBD1. Germline CDR1 reads SGHDT; CDR2 reads YYEEEE. The CDR3 length is 13 residues. J gave up 5 bases and V 4 bases, and 4 bases lay outside the gene matches. In DNA form, the CDR3 reads TGTGCCAGCAGCAGAACAGGGGTAGATACGCAGTATTTT. Translation: CASSRTGVDTQYF.

The sample holds many counts of this clone. The chain uses TRBV9 and TRBJ2-5; D may be TRBD2 (5 bases). Germline assignment: CDR1 SGDLS and CDR2 YYNGEE. The germline V and J ends were trimmed by 4 bases and 1 base, with 11 bases remaining between them. The CDR3 length is 14 residues. CDR3 region: CASSLAVVQETQYF. In DNA, the CDR3 is TGTGCCAGCAGCCTAGCTGTTGTCCAAGAGACCCAGTACTTC.

This clone was found many times. The V and J genes are TRBV10-3 and TRBJ1-3, with 9 bases aligning to TRBD1. Germline V gives CDR1 ENHRY, CDR2 SYGVKD. There are 20 residues in the CDR3. J gave up 4 bases and V 4 bases, and 20 bases lay outside the gene matches. The CDR3: CAISGRPGQGRPRGGNTIYF. The CDR3 nucleotides read TGTGCCATCAGTGGAAGACCGGGACAGGGCCGTCCTCGGGGGGGAAACACCATATATTTT.

This clone has at least ten counts. The rearrangement joins TRBV2 to TRBJ2-7, with D tentatively TRBD1 (5 bases). The CDR3 has 13 residues. CDR1 is SNHLY and CDR2 is FYNNEI in the germline V gene. Deletions cut 4 bases from V and 5 bases from J, with 12 bases between. CDR3 protein: CASSGNRNHEQYF. CDR3 DNA: TGTGCCAGCAGTGGAAACAGGAACCACGAGCAGTACTTC.

By share, this clone ranks as medium-sized. The chain carries TRBV7-8 and TRBJ2-7; 8 nucleotides agree with TRBD1. With 1 base clipped from V and 1 base from J, the junction kept 3 bases outside the gene matches. CDR3 length: 15 amino acids. Germline values: CDR1 SGHVS, CDR2 FQNEAQ. The CDR3 loop is CASSLVQGESYEQYF. As DNA, the CDR3 is TGTGCCAGCAGCTTAGTACAGGGGGAGTCCTACGAGCAGTACTTC.

This clone has only a few counts. The junction departs from the called germline gene at one end, perhaps through a read error. The genes are TRBV28 and TRBJ2-1; D may be TRBD2 (6 bases). Looked up from germline, CDR1 is MDHEN and CDR2 is SYDVKM. The CDR3 has 16 amino acids. The DNA for the CDR3 is TGTGCCATCAGTTATCGGGGGACCCCATCCTACAATGAGCAGTTCTTC. Protein: CAISYRGTPSYNEQFF.

This clone was recorded many times. The rearrangement uses TRBV5-4 and TRBJ1-3, with D possibly matching TRBD1 (5 bases). Germline loops: CDR1 SGHNT, CDR2 YYREEE (reference sequence). The CDR3 has 16 residues. In DNA form, the CDR3 reads TGTGCTACAACTAGCCTCGGGGACCCCTCTGGAAACACCATATATTTT. Translated, it gives CATTSLGDPSGNTIYF.

At least ten counts were recorded for this clone. This chain connects TRBV9 to TRBJ2-1; TRBD2 matches at 9 bases. V was pared by 7 bases and J by 8 bases, with 13 bases of the junction left unmatched. This CDR3 region has 15 residues. Germline V gene sequence: CDR1 SGDLS, CDR2 YYNGEE. The chain's CDR3 is CASANSGRSSDEQFF. The CDR3 DNA sequence: TGTGCCAGCGCTAACAGCGGGAGGTCGTCCGATGAGCAGTTCTTC.

This clone occurred many times. The chain uses TRBV11-2 and TRBJ2-1, with 7 bases identical to TRBD2. The V gene's germline CDR1 is SGHAT and CDR2 FQNNGV. The CDR3 sequence is 17 residues long. Trimming took 5 bases from V and 3 from J; bases not matched to a gene: 13. The CDR3 protein is CASSPRTGGGGYNEQFF. The CDR3 DNA reads as TGTGCCAGCAGCCCCCGTACCGGTGGGGGGGGCTACAATGAGCAGTTCTTC.

This clone came up many times. CDR3 sequence (DNA): TGTGCCAGCAGGCTGACTAGCGGGGGTGATGAGCAGTTCTTC. Translating it yields CASRLTSGGDEQFF. The chain has TRBV2 and TRBJ2-1; 12 nucleotides line up with TRBD2. Germline CDR1 is SNHLY and CDR2 is FYNNEI. The CDR3 runs to 14 residues. Trimming took 6 bases from V and 8 from J; bases not matched to a gene: 5. Complete variable domain (other parts from reference TRBV2 and TRBJ2-1): EPEVTQTPSHQVTQMGQEVILRCVPISNHLYFYWYRQILGQKVEFLVSFYNNEISEKSEIFDDQFSVERPDGSNFTLKIRSTKLEDSAMYFCASRLTSGGDEQFFGPGTRLTVL.

This clone was recorded many times. This chain links TRBV18 with TRBJ1-2; TRBD1 might be the D (5 bases). The V end lost 5 bases, the J end lost 0 bases, and 13 bases lay between the germline ends. This CDR3 contains 15 residues. The germline gives CDR1 KGHSH, CDR2 LQKENI. The chain's CDR3 is CASSESRVANYGYTF. CDR3 coding DNA: TGTGCCAGCTCAGAAAGCAGGGTAGCTAACTATGGCTACACCTTC.

This clone was observed at least ten times. This chain links TRBV10-1 with TRBJ2-3; 7 bases map to TRBD1. J lost 6 bases, V lost 6 bases, and 6 bases had no gene match. The CDR3 contains 13 residues. The germline CDR1 and CDR2 sequences are WNHNN and SYGVQD (reference sequence). The CDR3 is CASRRQGEDTQYF. The CDR3 bases are TGCGCCAGCAGAAGACAGGGCGAGGATACGCAGTATTTT.

At least ten counts were recorded for this clone. The CDR3 bases are TGTGCCAGCAGCCAAGAGGCCCAGCGGGGCTCCTACAATGAGCAGTTCTTC. This codes for CASSQEAQRGSYNEQFF. V is TRBV4-2 and J is TRBJ2-1, with TRBD2 matching over 7 bases. Germline CDR1 LGHNA, CDR2 YNFKEQ. V lost 0 bases to trimming and J lost 0 bases; unmatched junction nucleotides: 5. The CDR3 consists of 17 residues.

This clone was picked up many times. This chain's CDR3 is CASSLTPDSSYNEQFF. CDR3 in DNA: TGTGCCAGCAGCTTAACCCCGGACAGCTCCTACAATGAGCAGTTCTTC. The chain employs TRBV7-3 and TRBJ2-1; D possibly corresponds to TRBD1 (6 bases). The CDR3 consists of 16 residues. Between the trimmed V and J ends, which lost 0 bases and 0 bases, there was a span of 9 bases. Germline V CDR1 and CDR2: SGHTA, FQGTGA. The entire variable domain, with the rest obtained from reference TRBV7-3 and TRBJ2-1, is as follows: GAGVSQTPSNKVTEKGKYVELRCDPISGHTALYWYRQSLGQGPEFLIYFQGTGAADDSGLPNDRFFAVRPEGSVSTLKIQRTERGDSAVYLCASSLTPDSSYNEQFFGPGTRLTVL.

The V and J genes are TRBV7-9 and TRBJ2-5; possible D gene TRBD1, 6 bases. The CDR3 runs 15 residues. Germline-derived CDR1 and CDR2 are SEHNR and FQNEAQ (reference sequence). The ends were cut back, 5 bases at V and 7 bases at J, with 20 bases in the middle. The CDR3 DNA reads as TGTGCCAGCAGCGCTAGGACCGAGAGGGGGTCGACCCAGTACTTC. It yields the protein CASSARTERGSTQYF.

This chain connects TRBV7-8 to TRBJ1-6; the D is unclear. The CDR3 contains 14 residues. Trimming shortened V by 2 bases and J by 7 bases, and 9 bases separated the two germline ends. Germline values: CDR1 SGHVS, CDR2 FQNEAQ. The DNA of the CDR3 is TGTGCCAGCAGCTTACGGGAAGGGAATTCACCCCTCCACTTT. Protein: CASSLREGNSPLHF.

This clone was recorded at least ten times. The CDR3 DNA follows: TGCAGCGTTGAAGAGGAACTCTCAGGGGTATACGAGCAGTACTTC. Translating gives CSVEEELSGVYEQYF. The V call is TRBV29-1, the J call TRBJ2-7, with a weak D call TRBD1 (6 bases). The V and J ends lost 0 bases and 4 bases respectively, with 16 bases between them. This CDR3 region has 15 residues. Germline V gene lookup returns CDR1 SQVTM and CDR2 ANQGSEA.

This clone has ten or more counts. V gene TRBV9 combines with J gene TRBJ1-1; 9 bases match TRBD1. The germline gives CDR1 SGDLS, CDR2 YYNGEE. After removal of 0 bases from V and 5 bases from J, the junction contained 8 bases not matched to a gene. The CDR3 contains 16 residues. The CDR3 DNA follows: TGTGCCAGCAGCGTAGAGGACAGGGGTACGGGTACTGAAGCTTTCTTT. It encodes CASSVEDRGTGTEAFF.